These 10 T cell receptor beta chains originate from one sample sequenced in a study of T cell responses to AZD1222 COVID-19 vaccine. TCRdb keeps only in-frame clones here, not all; method: immunoSEQ multiplex PCR. The sample consists of approximately 180,000 clones, almost 90% of them appearing once. The sample was peripheral blood, taken on day 0 of AZD1222 vaccination. Source of these receptors: an adult in good health.

The chain combines TRBV12-3 or TRBV12-4 with TRBJ1-6; D is ambiguous. Deletions cut 4 bases from V and 6 bases from J, with 4 bases between. CDR3 length equals 12 residues. The CDR3 region is CASSSSNSPLHF. Written as DNA, the CDR3 is TGTGCCAGCAGTTCATCTAATTCACCCCTCCACTTT.

V gene TRBV7-9 combines with J gene TRBJ1-2; no clear D. Between the trimmed V and J ends, which lost 3 bases and 4 bases, there was a span of 21 bases. This CDR3 contains 17 residues. Germline values: CDR1 SEHNR, CDR2 FQNEAQ (reference sequence). The chain's CDR3 is CASSFLVGTGELYGYTF. Written as DNA, the CDR3 is TGTGCCAGCAGCTTCCTAGTTGGCACGGGAGAACTCTATGGCTACACCTTC.

CDR3 region: CASSLDRAGANVLTF. The CDR3 nucleotides are TGTGCCAGCAGCTTGGACAGGGCTGGGGCCAACGTCCTGACTTTC. The chain joins TRBV5-4 to TRBJ2-6, with D possibly matching TRBD1 (6 bases). The CDR3 runs to 15 residues. V gave up 0 bases and J gave up 2 bases, with 6 bases separating them. The germline V gene encodes CDR1 SGHNT and CDR2 YYREEE (reference sequence).

The rearrangement joins TRBV24-1 to TRBJ2-7; no clear D. The length of the CDR3 is 14 residues. V lost 2 bases and J 3 bases, leaving 10 bases between the germline ends. Germline CDR1 reads KGHDR; CDR2 reads SFDVKD. The CDR3 loop is CATSDSGRSYEQYF. The CDR3 DNA follows: TGTGCCACCAGTGATTCTGGAAGGAGCTACGAGCAGTACTTC.

The chain uses TRBV4-1 and TRBJ2-7; unclear D gene. The CDR3 loop spans 18 amino acids. Looked up from germline, CDR1 is MGHRA and CDR2 is YSYEKL. The V gene lost 2 bases and the J gene lost 3 bases, with 23 bases spanning the gap. The CDR3 reads CASSQLTRGQAFLYEQYF. CDR3 nucleotide sequence: TGCGCCAGCAGCCAACTGACCCGTGGGCAGGCTTTTCTCTACGAGCAGTACTTC.

The chain is built from TRBV4-1 and TRBJ2-7; 8 bases fit TRBD1. This CDR3 is built from 15 residues. From germline, CDR1 is MGHRA and CDR2 YSYEKL. Unmatched junction bases numbered 10, after V lost 4 bases and J lost 5 bases. Here the CDR3 reads CASSLGRGLQDEQYF. As DNA, the CDR3 is TGCGCCAGCAGCCTCGGCAGGGGGCTACAGGACGAGCAGTACTTC.

This clone has only one observation. This sequence joins TRBV25-1 and TRBJ1-5, with D possibly matching TRBD1 (6 bases). CDR3 length: 14 amino acids. The V gene lost 2 bases and the J gene lost 6 bases, with 11 bases spanning the gap. The germline CDR1 and CDR2 sequences are MGHDK and SYGVNS. The CDR3 sequence is CASSEEGVAQPQHF. The CDR3 DNA reads TGTGCCAGCAGTGAAGAGGGGGTGGCTCAGCCCCAGCATTTT.

This chain connects TRBV4-2 to TRBJ2-6; D is undetermined. The CDR3 spans 15 residues. Trimming left V 0 bases short and J 2 bases short, with 5 bases between. CDR1 is LGHNA and CDR2 is YNFKEQ in the germline V gene. CDR3 DNA sequence: TGTGCCAGCAGCCAAGATGGGGCTGGGGCCAACGTCCTGACTTTC. This gives the protein CASSQDGAGANVLTF.

The chain is built from TRBV6-1 and TRBJ1-2, with 7 bases lining up with TRBD1. With V trimmed by 0 bases and J by 8 bases, 6 bases remained unmatched. The germline gives CDR1 MNHNS, CDR2 SASEGT. The CDR3 is 14 residues long. The CDR3 nucleotides read TGTGCCAGCAGTGAAGCATCAGGGGGGGGCGGCTACACCTTC. Protein product: CASSEASGGGGYTF.

This sequence joins TRBV18 and TRBJ1-2; D possibly corresponds to TRBD1 (6 bases). The CDR3 contains 16 residues. Trimming shortened V by 5 bases and J by 2 bases, and 18 bases separated the two germline ends. Germline CDR1 KGHSH, CDR2 LQKENI. DNA for the CDR3: TGTGCCAGCTCAGGCGGGGGGCCCGATACCAACTATGGCTACACCTTC. It translates to CASSGGGPDTNYGYTF.